The sequence of this TCR beta chain was determined in a study of T-cell memory formation after mild COVID-19. V was pared by 6 bases and J by 4 bases, with 13 bases between. This CDR3 contains 13 residues. Germline V gene sequence: CDR1 SGHTA, CDR2 FQGNSA. TCRdb ran MiXCR on the 5' RACE reads and lists one entry per CDR3 protein. The table includes about 560,000 distinct CDR3 sequences, less than 25% detected once. The receptor's source is an adult woman who had mild COVID-19 (a few samples of this study predate the infection). Cell type and time point are not known. The gene calls are TRBV7-2 and TRBJ2-7; a possible D gene is TRBD1 (6 bases). The sequenced sample consisted of PBMCs or a T cell subset sorted from them (not recorded which). The DNA of the CDR3 is TGTGCCAGCAGTAAATCACAGGGTTACGAGCAGTACTTC. Encoded protein: CASSKSQGYEQYF.